Shown below are 18 T cell receptor beta chains from a single sample sequenced in a study of CD8 T cells in ankylosing spondylitis (dated by TCRdb to the late 2010s). Libraries came from 5' RACE. The listed sequencing device is Illumina MiSeq. The public sequencing data were trimmed at Q25 with fastp and processed into clonotypes with MiXCR by TCRdb, which kept only in-frame beta chains. When rows share a CDR3 protein, they turn into one entry using the most common DNA and genes. The sample profile shows about 40,000 distinct CDR3 sequences; 16% of them were found once. The top ten clonotypes cover roughly 45% of the sample. Sequencing was carried out using blood. The source is a male donor with ankylosing spondylitis or in good health (not recorded which).

This clonotype has a handful of counts. The CDR3 sequence is CSARAGTSGSNEQFF. The CDR3 DNA reads TGCAGTGCTCGTGCCGGGACTAGCGGGAGCAATGAGCAGTTCTTC. The chain combines TRBV20-1 with TRBJ2-1; 14 bases line up with TRBD2. The germline gives CDR1 DFQATT, CDR2 SNEGSKA (reference sequence). This CDR3 contains 15 residues. V shed 5 bases, J shed 6 bases, and the junction held 6 bases outside the gene matches.

This chain connects TRBV11-2 to TRBJ2-1, with 7 bases identical to TRBD1. CDR1 is SGHAT, CDR2 FQNNGV, per germline. Trimming removed 5 bases from V and 9 bases from J; junction bases left unmatched: 10. The CDR3 extends over 14 amino acids. The chain's CDR3 is CASSTSTGKGEQFF. The DNA for the CDR3 is TGTGCCAGCAGCACCTCGACAGGGAAGGGTGAGCAGTTCTTC. The full variable domain, in which reference TRBV11-2 and TRBJ2-1 provide the parts outside the CDR3, is EAGVAQSPRYKIIEKRQSVAFWCNPISGHATLYWYQQILGQGPKLLIQFQNNGVVDDSQLPKDRFSAERLKGVDSTLKIQPAKLEDSAVYLCASSTSTGKGEQFFGPGTRLTVL.

In its sample, this clonotype was seen a few times. The chain employs TRBV28 and TRBJ1-4, with D possibly matching TRBD1 (5 bases). The V end lost 5 bases, the J end lost 4 bases, and 11 bases lay between the germline ends. The CDR3 loop spans 14 amino acids. Germline lookup yields CDR1 MDHEN and CDR2 SYDVKM. This chain's CDR3 is CASSDRRNNEKLFF. For the CDR3, the DNA is TGTGCCAGCAGTGACAGACGAAATAATGAAAAACTGTTTTTT.

There are a few counts of this clonotype. This sequence joins TRBV24-1 and TRBJ2-2; D possibly uses TRBD1 or TRBD2 (5 bases each). Trimming removed 6 bases at V and 6 bases at J, with 13 bases between. The CDR3 totals 14 residues. The germline V gene has CDR1 KGHDR and CDR2 SFDVKD. CDR3 amino acids: CATSPRDVAGELFF. The CDR3 DNA reads TGTGCCACCAGTCCCCGGGACGTCGCCGGGGAGCTGTTTTTT.

The CDR3 loop reads CATSLRGYNEQFF. The DNA of the CDR3 is TGCGCCACTAGCCTTCGGGGCTACAATGAGCAGTTCTTC. This chain joins TRBV5-1 and TRBJ2-1; possibly TRBD2 for D (5 bases). The CDR3 totals 13 residues. V lost 9 bases and J lost 3, with 13 bases in between. Germline V lookup: CDR1 SGHRS, CDR2 YFSETQ.

This clonotype was seen a handful of times. The V call is TRBV6-4, the J call TRBJ2-2; TRBD1 aligns across 10 bases. CDR3 size: 14 residues. V lost 8 bases and J lost 4; bases outside the gene matches: 4. Germline V gives CDR1 MRHNA, CDR2 SNTAGT. The chain's CDR3 is CASARDRGTGELFF. CDR3 DNA sequence: TGTGCCAGCGCCCGGGACAGGGGCACCGGGGAGCTGTTTTTT.

V is TRBV7-2 and J is TRBJ2-2; D is ambiguous. Trimming took 2 bases from V and 4 from J, leaving 5 bases between them. The CDR3 contains 13 residues. CDR1 is SGHTA, CDR2 FQGNSA, per germline. CDR3 sequence reads: CASSLMGTGELFF. The CDR3 DNA is TGTGCCAGCAGCTTAATGGGCACCGGGGAGCTGTTTTTT. The full variable domain, completed using reference TRBV7-2 and TRBJ2-2, is GAGVSQSPSNKVTEKGKDVELRCDPISGHTALYWYRQSLGQGLEFLIYFQGNSAPDKSGLPSDRFSAERTGGSVSTLTIQRTQQEDSAVYLCASSLMGTGELFFGEGSRLTVL.

This clonotype was counted a few times. The chain is built from TRBV19 and TRBJ1-1, with 8 positions matching TRBD1. J was trimmed by 3 bases and V by 4 bases; bases with no gene match: 4. This CDR3 contains 14 residues. Germline CDR1 and CDR2: LNHDA and SQIVND (reference sequence). In nucleotides, the CDR3 is TGTGCCAGTAGTACTCAGGGGGCGGACACTGAAGCTTTCTTT. Encoded protein: CASSTQGADTEAFF.

Concerning this clonotype itself: A junction end diverges from the germline sequence, so it may reflect a read error. The V call is TRBV7-2, the J call TRBJ2-3; 7 bases match TRBD2. This CDR3 is built from 13 residues. Per the germline V gene, CDR1 is SGHTA and CDR2 is FQGNSA. CDR3 in amino acids: CANSGVGTDTQYF. The CDR3 region has the DNA TGTGCCAACAGCGGGGTAGGCACAGATACGCAGTATTTT.

Only a few counts were recorded for this clonotype. This rearrangement joins TRBV20-1 to TRBJ1-4, with D tentatively TRBD1 (6 bases). Trimming cost V 6 bases and J 0 bases, with 17 bases left between them. Per germline, CDR1 DFQATT and CDR2 SNEGSKA (reference sequence). CDR3 length: 16 residues. The CDR3 sequence is CSATTMGAATNEKLFF. CDR3 bases: TGCAGTGCCACTACCATGGGGGCTGCAACTAATGAAAAACTGTTTTTT.

The chain's CDR3 is CASSPTSGSYEQYF. CDR3 nucleotide sequence: TGCGCCAGCAGCCCGACTAGCGGGAGCTACGAGCAGTACTTC. The chain recombines TRBV5-1 with TRBJ2-7; TRBD2 agrees at 12 bases. Unmatched junction bases numbered 2, after V lost 4 bases and J lost 3 bases. The CDR3 is 14 residues long. The V gene's germline CDR1 is SGHRS and CDR2 YFSETQ.

This clonotype was counted a few times. The chain employs TRBV12-3 or TRBV12-4 and TRBJ2-2; 8 bases fit TRBD1. V trimming: 3 bases; J trimming: 6 bases; junction bases outside the gene matches: 9. The CDR3 length is 16 residues. CDR3 in amino acids: CASSLYQGANPGELFF. CDR3 in DNA: TGTGCCAGCAGTTTGTACCAGGGGGCAAATCCCGGGGAGCTGTTTTTT.

This chain connects TRBV30 to TRBJ2-3, with 8 nucleotides matching TRBD2. The CDR3 spans 15 residues. Germline loops: CDR1 GTSNPN, CDR2 SVGIG (reference sequence). Trimming cost V 1 base and J 0 bases; bases outside gene matches: 3. Here the CDR3 reads CAWSEIAGSTDTQYF. The CDR3 DNA reads as TGTGCCTGGAGTGAAATAGCGGGGAGCACAGATACGCAGTATTTT.

This clonotype was counted only a few times. The chain links TRBV29-1 to TRBJ2-2; D uncertain. Deletions cut 0 bases from V and 1 base from J, with 12 bases between. Germline assignment: CDR1 SQVTM and CDR2 ANQGSEA. The CDR3 loop spans 16 amino acids. This CDR3 is CSVEDRGSGNTGELFF. The CDR3 DNA reads as TGCAGCGTTGAAGATCGAGGATCCGGGAACACCGGGGAGCTGTTTTTT.

The V and J genes are TRBV21-1 and TRBJ2-1. TRBV21-1 is a recognized pseudogene. The CDR3 consists of 12 residues. CDR3 in DNA: TGTGCCAGCAGCAGCCTTGGAATAATGGGGTTCTTC. Its protein product is CASSSLGIMGFF.

This clonotype has a handful of counts. The chain combines TRBV4-3 with TRBJ2-3; D possibly corresponds to TRBD1 (6 bases). V lost 3 bases and J 7 bases, leaving 17 bases between the germline ends. Per germline, CDR1 LGHNA and CDR2 YSLEER. There are 15 residues in the CDR3. The CDR3 DNA is TGCGCCAGCAGCCAGGAAAGGGGGTTCCAGAATACGCAGTATTTT. Translated, it gives CASSQERGFQNTQYF.

This clonotype was counted between two and nine times. The CDR3 loop is CSVSGTYNTEAFF. In nucleotides, the CDR3 is TGCAGCGTCTCCGGGACATACAACACTGAAGCTTTCTTT. This chain connects TRBV29-1 to TRBJ1-1; D might be TRBD1 (6 bases). Looked up from germline, CDR1 is SQVTM and CDR2 is ANQGSEA. V was trimmed by 6 bases and J by 2 bases, leaving 13 bases between them. The CDR3 consists of 13 residues.

This clonotype was counted between two and nine times. CDR3 amino acids: CASSIIVGELFF. The CDR3 DNA sequence: TGTGCCAGTAGTATTATCGTCGGGGAGCTGTTTTTT. The V call is TRBV19, the J call TRBJ2-2; D is undetermined. The CDR3 totals 12 residues. Per germline, CDR1 LNHDA and CDR2 SQIVND (reference sequence). Between the trimmed V and J ends, which lost 3 bases and 7 bases, there was a span of 6 bases.